The T cell receptor (beta chain) described here comes from a study of blood T cell repertoires in COVID-19. Study overall: Researchers got acute and convalescent COVID-19 samples from the United States, Italy and Spain.

Cohort assignment relied on participant-reported clinical history. Using immunoSEQ multiplex PCR, the repertoire was profiled, and TCRdb retains in-frame clones only, with some absent. This table holds fewer than 450,000 clones, 88% found once. The CDR3 contains 14 residues. Germline V lookup: CDR1 SNHLY, CDR2 FYNNEI. Deletions cut 4 bases from V and 0 bases from J, with 6 bases between. This sequence joins TRBV2 and TRBJ1-4; D remains unclear. The receptor was derived from a woman aged 35 to 49 with acute COVID-19. Specimen: PBMCs or T cells enriched from blood (not recorded which). The CDR3 is CASSVFPTNEKLFF. CDR3 in DNA: TGTGCCAGCAGTGTCTTTCCAACTAATGAAAAACTGTTTTTT. The whole variable domain, filled in from reference TRBV2 and TRBJ1-4, reads EPEVTQTPSHQVTQMGQEVILRCVPISNHLYFYWYRQILGQKVEFLVSFYNNEISEKSEIFDDQFSVERPDGSNFTLKIRSTKLEDSAMYFCASSVFPTNEKLFFGSGTQLSVL.